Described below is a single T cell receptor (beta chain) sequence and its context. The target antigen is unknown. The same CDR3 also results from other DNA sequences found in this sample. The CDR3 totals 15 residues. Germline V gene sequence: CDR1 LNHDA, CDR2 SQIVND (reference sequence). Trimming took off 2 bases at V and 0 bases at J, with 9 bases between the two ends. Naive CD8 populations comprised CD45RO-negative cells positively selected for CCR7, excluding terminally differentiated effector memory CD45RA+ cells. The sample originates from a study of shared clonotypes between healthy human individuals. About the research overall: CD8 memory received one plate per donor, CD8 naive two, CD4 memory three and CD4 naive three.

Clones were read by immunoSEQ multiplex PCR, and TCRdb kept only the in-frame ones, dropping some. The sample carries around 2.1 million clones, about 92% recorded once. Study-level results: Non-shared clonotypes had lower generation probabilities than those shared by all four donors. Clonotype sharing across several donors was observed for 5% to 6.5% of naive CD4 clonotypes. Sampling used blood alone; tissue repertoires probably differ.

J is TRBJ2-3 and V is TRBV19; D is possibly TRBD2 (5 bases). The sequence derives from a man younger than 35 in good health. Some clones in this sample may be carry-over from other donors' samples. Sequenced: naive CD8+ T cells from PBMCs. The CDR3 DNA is TGTGCCAGTAGTATACGGGGATCTAGCACAGATACGCAGTATTTT. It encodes CASSIRGSSTDTQYF.